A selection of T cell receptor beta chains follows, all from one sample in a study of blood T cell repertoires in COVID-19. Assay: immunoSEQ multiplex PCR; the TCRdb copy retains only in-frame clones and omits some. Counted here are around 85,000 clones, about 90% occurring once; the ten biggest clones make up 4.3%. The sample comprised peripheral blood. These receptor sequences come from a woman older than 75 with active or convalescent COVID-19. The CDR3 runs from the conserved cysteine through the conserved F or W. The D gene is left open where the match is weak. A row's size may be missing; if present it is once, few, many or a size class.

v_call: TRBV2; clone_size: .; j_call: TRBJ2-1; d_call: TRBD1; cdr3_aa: CASSGQGSYNEQFF; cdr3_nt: TGTGCCAGCAGTGGACAGGGATCTTACAATGAGCAGTTCTTC
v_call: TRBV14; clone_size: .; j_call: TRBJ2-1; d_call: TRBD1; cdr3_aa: CASSQDPLVRTGDNEQFF; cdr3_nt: TGTGCCAGCAGCCAAGACCCTTTGGTCCGGACAGGGGACAATGAGCAGTTCTTC
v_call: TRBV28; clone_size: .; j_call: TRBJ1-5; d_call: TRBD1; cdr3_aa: CASTYPGQGIGQPQHF; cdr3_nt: TGTGCCAGCACCTATCCGGGACAGGGGATAGGGCAGCCCCAGCATTTT
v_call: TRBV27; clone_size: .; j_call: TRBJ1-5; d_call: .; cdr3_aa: CASSFNRDYQPQHF; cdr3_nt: TGTGCCAGCAGTTTCAACAGGGATTATCAGCCCCAGCATTTT
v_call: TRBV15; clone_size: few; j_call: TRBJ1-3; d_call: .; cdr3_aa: CATSRDRSGYTIYF; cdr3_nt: TGTGCCACCAGCAGAGATAGATCGGGGTACACCATATATTTT
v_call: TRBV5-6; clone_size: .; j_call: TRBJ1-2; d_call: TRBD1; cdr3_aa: CASSSYRTGTNYGYTF; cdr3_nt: TGTGCCAGCAGCTCATACCGGACAGGAACTAACTATGGCTACACCTTC
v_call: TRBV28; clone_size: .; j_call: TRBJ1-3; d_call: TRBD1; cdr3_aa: CASSPALGQGSGNTIYF; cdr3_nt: TGTGCCAGCAGCCCCGCCCTCGGACAGGGCTCTGGAAACACCATATATTTT
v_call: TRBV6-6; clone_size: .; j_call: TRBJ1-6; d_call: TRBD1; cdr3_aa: CASSVGTGSNSPLHF; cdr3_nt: TGTGCCAGCAGCGTGGGGACAGGGAGCAATTCACCCCTCCACTTT
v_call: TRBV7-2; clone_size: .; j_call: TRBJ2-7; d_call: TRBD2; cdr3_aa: CASSLTSGSFEQYF; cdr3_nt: TGTGCCAGCAGCTTAACTAGCGGGAGCTTTGAGCAGTACTTC
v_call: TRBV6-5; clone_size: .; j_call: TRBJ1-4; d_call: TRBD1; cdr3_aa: CASSPHYRGDEKLFF; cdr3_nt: TGTGCCAGCAGTCCCCATTACAGGGGGGATGAAAAACTGTTTTTT
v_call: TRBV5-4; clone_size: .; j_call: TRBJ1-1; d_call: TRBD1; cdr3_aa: CASSRGQGNTEAFF; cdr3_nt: TGTGCCAGCAGCCGGGGACAGGGGAACACTGAAGCTTTCTTT
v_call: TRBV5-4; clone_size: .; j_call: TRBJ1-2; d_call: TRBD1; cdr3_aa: CASRTDRVGGYTF; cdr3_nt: TGTGCCAGCAGGACCGACAGGGTCGGTGGCTACACCTTC
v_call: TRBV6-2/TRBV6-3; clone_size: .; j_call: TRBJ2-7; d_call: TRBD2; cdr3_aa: CASSHGLAASEQYF; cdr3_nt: TGTGCCAGCAGCCACGGACTAGCGGCGTCCGAGCAGTACTTC
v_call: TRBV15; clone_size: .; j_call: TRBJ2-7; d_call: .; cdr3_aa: CATSRDSLRGTSYEQYF; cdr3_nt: TGTGCCACCAGCAGAGACTCCCTCAGGGGTACTTCCTACGAGCAGTACTTC
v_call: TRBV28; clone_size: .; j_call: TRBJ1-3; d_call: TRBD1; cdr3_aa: CASRYRGLSGNTIYF; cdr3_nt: TGTGCCAGCAGATATAGGGGGCTCTCTGGAAACACCATATATTTT
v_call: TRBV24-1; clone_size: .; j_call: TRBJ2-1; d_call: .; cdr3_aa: CATSDPMEVEQFF; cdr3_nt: TGTGCCACCAGTGATCCCATGGAGGTTGAGCAGTTCTTC
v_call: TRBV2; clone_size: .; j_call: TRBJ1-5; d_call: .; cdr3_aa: CASRIGEASNQPQHF; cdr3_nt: TGTGCCAGCAGAATTGGGGAGGCAAGCAATCAGCCCCAGCATTTT
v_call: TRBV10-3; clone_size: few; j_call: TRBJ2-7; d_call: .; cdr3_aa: CAISESIVGDYEQYF; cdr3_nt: TGTGCCATCAGTGAGTCTATAGTCGGGGACTACGAGCAGTACTTC
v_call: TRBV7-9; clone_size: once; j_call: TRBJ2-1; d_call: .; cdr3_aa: CASRLPGRESEQFF; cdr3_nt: TGTGCCAGCAGGCTGCCCGGGAGAGAGAGTGAGCAGTTCTTC
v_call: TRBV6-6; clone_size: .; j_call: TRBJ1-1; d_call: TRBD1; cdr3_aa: CASSYEEVRDRAFF; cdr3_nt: TGTGCCAGCAGTTATGAGGAAGTACGGGACAGGGCTTTCTTT
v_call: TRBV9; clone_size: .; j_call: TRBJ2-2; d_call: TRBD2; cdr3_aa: CASSLSSGSLAGELFF; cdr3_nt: TGTGCCAGCAGCCTCTCTAGCGGGAGCCTCGCCGGGGAGCTGTTTTTT
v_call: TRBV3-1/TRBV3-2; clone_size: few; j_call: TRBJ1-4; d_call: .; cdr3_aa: CASSQGQKATNEKLFF; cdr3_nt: TGTGCCAGCAGCCAAGGACAGAAAGCAACTAATGAAAAACTGTTTTTT
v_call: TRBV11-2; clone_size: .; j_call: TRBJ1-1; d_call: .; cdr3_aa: CASSSRTDREAFF; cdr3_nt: TGTGCCAGCAGCTCCCGGACAGATAGAGAAGCTTTCTTT
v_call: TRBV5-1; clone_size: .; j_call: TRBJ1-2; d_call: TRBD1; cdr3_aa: CASSLEGTGGTGYTF; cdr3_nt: TGCGCCAGCAGCTTGGAGGGGACAGGCGGGACGGGCTACACCTTC
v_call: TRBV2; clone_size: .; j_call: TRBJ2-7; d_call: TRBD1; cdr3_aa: CASSGQGASYEQYF; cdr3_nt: TGTGCCAGCAGTGGACAGGGGGCCTCCTACGAGCAGTACTTC
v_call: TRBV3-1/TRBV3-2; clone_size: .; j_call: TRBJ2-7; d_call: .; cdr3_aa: CASSQIPRYEQYF; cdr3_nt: TGTGCCAGCAGCCAAATTCCCCGGTACGAGCAGTACTTC
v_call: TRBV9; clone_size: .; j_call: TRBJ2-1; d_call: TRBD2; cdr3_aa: CASSQTSGLYNEQFF; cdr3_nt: TGTGCCAGCAGCCAGACTAGCGGGCTTTACAATGAGCAGTTCTTC
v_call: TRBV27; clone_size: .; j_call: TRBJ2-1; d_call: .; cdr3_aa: CASSYTESSYNEQFF; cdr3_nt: TGTGCCAGCAGTTATACAGAGAGCTCCTACAATGAGCAGTTCTTC
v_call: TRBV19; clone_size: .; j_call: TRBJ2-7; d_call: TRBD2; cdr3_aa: CASSIREGSYEQYF; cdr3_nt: TGTGCCAGTAGTATCCGGGAGGGCTCCTACGAGCAGTACTTC
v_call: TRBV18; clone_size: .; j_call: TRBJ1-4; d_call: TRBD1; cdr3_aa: CASSPRQGIDEKLFF; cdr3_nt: TGTGCCAGCTCCCCCAGACAGGGGATTGATGAAAAACTGTTTTTT
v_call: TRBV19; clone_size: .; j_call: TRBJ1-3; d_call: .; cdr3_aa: CASSIEGSEDTIYF; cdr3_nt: TGTGCCAGTAGTATAGAGGGCTCGGAGGACACCATATATTTT
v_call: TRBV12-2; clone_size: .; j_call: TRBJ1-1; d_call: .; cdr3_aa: CASRLEARGHAEAFF; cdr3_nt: TGTGCAAGTCGCTTAGAGGCCAGGGGGCACGCTGAAGCTTTCTTT
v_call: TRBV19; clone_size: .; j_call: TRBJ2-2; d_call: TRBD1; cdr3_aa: CASSILATGGNTGELFF; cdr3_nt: TGTGCCAGTAGTATCCTGGCAACAGGGGGCAACACCGGGGAGCTGTTTTTT
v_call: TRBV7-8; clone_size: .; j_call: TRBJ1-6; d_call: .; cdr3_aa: CASSLTGNSPLHF; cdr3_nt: TGTGCCAGCAGCTTAACAGGGAATTCACCCCTCCACTTT
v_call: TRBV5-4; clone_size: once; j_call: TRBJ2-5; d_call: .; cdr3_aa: CASSWKQRVAETQYF; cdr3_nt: TGTGCCAGCAGCTGGAAGCAGAGGGTGGCTGAGACCCAGTACTTC
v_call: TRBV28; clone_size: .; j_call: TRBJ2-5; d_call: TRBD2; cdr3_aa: CASSRGLASQETQYF; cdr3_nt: TGTGCCAGCAGTAGGGGACTAGCCTCTCAAGAGACCCAGTACTTC
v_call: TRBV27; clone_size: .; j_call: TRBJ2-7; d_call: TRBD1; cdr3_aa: CASSLFTGAYEQYF; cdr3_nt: TGTGCCAGCAGTTTATTTACAGGGGCCTACGAGCAGTACTTC
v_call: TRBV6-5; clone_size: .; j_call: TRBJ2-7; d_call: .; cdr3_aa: CASRDSRYEQYF; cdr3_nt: TGTGCCAGCAGGGATAGCCGCTACGAGCAGTACTTC
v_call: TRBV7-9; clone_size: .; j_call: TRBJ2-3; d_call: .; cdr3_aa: CASREEGHTQYF; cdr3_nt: TGTGCCAGCAGGGAGGAAGGACATACGCAGTATTTT
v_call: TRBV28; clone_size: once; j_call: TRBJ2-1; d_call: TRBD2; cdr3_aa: CASSQEGRLAGKLDEQFF; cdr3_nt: TGTGCCAGCAGTCAGGAGGGGAGACTAGCGGGAAAGCTCGATGAGCAGTTCTTC
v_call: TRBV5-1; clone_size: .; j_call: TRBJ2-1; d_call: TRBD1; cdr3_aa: CASGQQGANDNEQFF; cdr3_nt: TGCGCCAGCGGACAACAGGGGGCTAACGACAATGAGCAGTTCTTC
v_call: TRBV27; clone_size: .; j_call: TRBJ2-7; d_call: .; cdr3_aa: CASSQTGYLYEQYF; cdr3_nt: TGTGCCAGCAGTCAGACTGGGTATCTCTACGAGCAGTACTTC
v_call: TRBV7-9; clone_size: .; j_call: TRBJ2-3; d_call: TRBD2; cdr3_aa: CASRPAGTSTDTQYF; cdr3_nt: TGTGCCAGCAGACCAGCGGGAACTAGCACAGATACGCAGTATTTT
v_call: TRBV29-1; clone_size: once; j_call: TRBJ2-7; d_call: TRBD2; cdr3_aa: CSAGLAFHEQYF; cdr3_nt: TGCAGCGCTGGACTAGCGTTCCACGAGCAGTACTTC
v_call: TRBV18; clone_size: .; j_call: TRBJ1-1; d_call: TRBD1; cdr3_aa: CASSPLGTGIEAFF; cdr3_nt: TGTGCCAGCTCACCATTGGGGACAGGAATTGAAGCTTTCTTT
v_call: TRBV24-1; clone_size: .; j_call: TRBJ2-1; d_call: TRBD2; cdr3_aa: CATSERSGNDNEQFF; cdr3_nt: TGTGCCACCAGTGAAAGGAGCGGGAACGACAATGAGCAGTTCTTC
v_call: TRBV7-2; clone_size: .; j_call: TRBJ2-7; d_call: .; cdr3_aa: CASSSSGVEQYF; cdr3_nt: TGTGCCAGCAGCTCCAGTGGAGTAGAGCAGTACTTC
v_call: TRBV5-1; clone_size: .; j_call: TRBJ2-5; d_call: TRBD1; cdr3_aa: CASSLGDRGEETQYF; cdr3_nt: TGCGCCAGCAGCTTAGGGGACAGGGGAGAAGAGACCCAGTACTTC
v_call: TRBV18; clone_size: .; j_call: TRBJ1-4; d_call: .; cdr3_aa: CASSPGQPATNEKLFF; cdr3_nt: TGTGCCAGCTCCCCAGGGCAGCCTGCAACTAATGAAAAACTGTTTTTT
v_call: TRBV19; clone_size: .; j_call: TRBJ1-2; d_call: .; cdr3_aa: CASSIAAGDYGYTF; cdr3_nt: TGTGCCAGTAGTATAGCCGCAGGGGACTATGGCTACACCTTC
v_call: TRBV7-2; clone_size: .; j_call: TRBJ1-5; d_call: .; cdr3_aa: CASSLSAGAYSNQPQHF; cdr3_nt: TGTGCCAGCAGCTTATCGGCAGGGGCATATAGCAATCAGCCCCAGCATTTT
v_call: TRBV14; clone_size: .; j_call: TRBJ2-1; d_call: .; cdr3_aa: CASSQDIRTGIYNEQFF; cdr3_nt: TGTGCCAGCAGCCAAGATATTCGCACAGGGATCTACAATGAGCAGTTCTTC
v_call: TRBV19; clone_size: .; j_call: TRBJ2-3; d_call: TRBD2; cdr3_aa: CASSIAPLLGGGPHTQYF; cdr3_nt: TGTGCCAGTAGTATAGCTCCCCTTCTGGGGGGAGGGCCTCATACGCAGTATTTT